This is a list of T cell receptor beta chains from one sample in a study of cytomegalovirus exposure and HLA in healthy donors. Data came from immunoSEQ multiplex PCR; TCRdb stores just in-frame clones and leaves some out. The data contain approximately 160,000 clones, 70% to 80% of them singletons. Sequencing input: PBMCs. These receptors originate from a woman in her twenties or thirties in good health and CMV-seropositive. Each CDR3 is given with its conserved first and last residue. The order of the fields is clone size, J gene, V gene, D gene, CDR3 DNA, CDR3 protein. A D gene is named only where the DNA matches it firmly. Expanded clones get a size class; other rows say once, few or many, or leave the size out.

-	TRBJ2-5	TRBV7-9	-	TGTGCCAGCAGCTGGGAGAGTCGTGGGGGCAGCGAGACCCAGTACTTC	CASSWESRGGSETQYF
-	TRBJ2-5	TRBV29-1	-	TGCAGCGTTAAAGAGGGGCCGCCCACGCAAGAGACCCAGTACTTC	CSVKEGPPTQETQYF
-	TRBJ2-3	TRBV6-4	-	TGTGCCAGCAGTGAAGGTGTCGGACAAAGTACGCAGTATTTT	CASSEGVGQSTQYF
-	TRBJ1-5	TRBV28	-	TGTGCCAGCAGCTCCCTAAACCTCGGGAGCGATCAGCCCCAGCATTTT	CASSSLNLGSDQPQHF
-	TRBJ2-7	TRBV6-5	TRBD1	TGTGCCAGCAGTCCCCGAGGGACAGCTTCCTACGAGCAGTACTTC	CASSPRGTASYEQYF
-	TRBJ2-3	TRBV30	-	TGTGCCTGGAGTGAGTGGGGCGGACAAGGTACGCAGTATTTT	CAWSEWGGQGTQYF
once	TRBJ2-1	TRBV27	TRBD2	TGTGCCAGCAGCCCGGGACTAGGAGTATATGAGCAGTTCTTC	CASSPGLGVYEQFF
-	TRBJ2-3	TRBV19	-	TGTGCCAGTAGTCCCCGTGGGAGTAGCGGAAGCACAGATACGCAGTATTTT	CASSPRGSSGSTDTQYF
-	TRBJ2-1	TRBV6-4	TRBD2	TGTGCCAGCAGTGACGAGGCGGGGGCCTACAATGAGCAGTTCTTC	CASSDEAGAYNEQFF
-	TRBJ2-5	TRBV30	-	TGTGCCTGGAGTGGGGCATGGTCGGTCATGACCCAAGAGACCCAGTACTTC	CAWSGAWSVMTQETQYF
-	TRBJ2-7	TRBV28	TRBD1	TGTGCCAGCACCCAGACAGGGGGCCTCTACGAGCAGTACTTC	CASTQTGGLYEQYF
-	TRBJ2-7	TRBV2	TRBD1	TGTGCCAGCTTCCAGGGGGCTACCTACGAGCAGTACTTC	CASFQGATYEQYF
-	TRBJ2-3	TRBV6-5	TRBD2	TGTGCCAGCAGGGCTAGCGGGAGAACAGATACGCAGTATTTT	CASRASGRTDTQYF
-	TRBJ1-2	TRBV5-4	-	TGTGCCAGCAGCTTGGACAGGAACTATGGCTACACCTTC	CASSLDRNYGYTF